The sequence of this T cell receptor (beta chain) was determined in a study of blood T cell repertoires in COVID-19. As for the study in general: Samples of COVID-19 (acute and convalescent) were obtained from the United States, Italy and Spain.

The V end lost 3 bases, the J end lost 7 bases, and 9 bases lay between the germline ends. The length of the CDR3 is 11 residues. Germline V gene sequence: CDR1 SQVTM, CDR2 ANQGSEA. Per the original methods: For nucleated cells, counts were estimated from reference gene primer amplification. This table comes from immunoSEQ multiplex PCR, and its TCRdb copy is limited to in-frame clones, with some not included. Clonal size and the V and J genes are those of that table, whereas D and trimming came from the DNA. This sample carries about 240,000 clones, 75% to 85% of them seen once, and the ten largest clones take 9.5% to 15%.

The receptor's source is a woman aged 55-75 years with active or convalescent COVID-19. The specimen sequenced was peripheral blood. The V gene is TRBV29-1, the J gene TRBJ1-2; D possibly corresponds to TRBD1 (6 bases). The CDR3 sequence: CSVDVGGGYTF. CDR3 in DNA: TGCAGCGTTGATGTAGGGGGTGGCTACACCTTC.